The T cell receptor beta chain under discussion was sequenced for a study of cytomegalovirus exposure and HLA in healthy donors. General study results and limits: Overall, around 160 TCR beta chains were annotated as cytomegalovirus-associated.

The repertoire was sequenced with immunoSEQ multiplex PCR; TCRdb's copy has only in-frame clones and lacks some. Of fewer than 250,000 clones listed, approximately 80% are singletons. This CDR3 contains 16 residues. J was trimmed by 4 bases and V by 2 bases; bases with no gene match: 8. CDR1 is LNHDA and CDR2 is SQIVND in the germline V gene (reference sequence). This clone was seen just once. Antigen unknown. This clonotype originated in a woman in her twenties or thirties in good health and CMV-seropositive. Sequences were obtained from PBMCs. The chain carries TRBV19 and TRBJ2-1; 7 nucleotides line up with TRBD1. CDR3 DNA sequence: TGTGCCAGTAGTATAACCGGGACAGAGCTTTACAATGAGCAGTTCTTC. It yields the protein CASSITGTELYNEQFF.